This is a list of T cell receptor beta chains from one sample in a study of regulatory T cells in long-lasting Graves disease. MiXCR was run by TCRdb on the multiplex PCR reads, yielding one entry per CDR3 protein. The table records about 420,000 distinct CDR3 sequences, around 22% of them present only once. The sequences come from peripheral blood mononuclear cells (PBMCs), collected when the disease was refractory, from a patient treated with antithyroid drugs. The receptor set was obtained from a female donor with Graves disease. Both conserved end residues are part of each CDR3. The order of the fields is D gene, clone size, J gene, V gene, CDR3 protein, CDR3 DNA. The D gene is left open where the match is weak. Part of the rows lack a size; the others show once, few, many or a class for expanded clones.

TRBD2 - TRBJ2-2 TRBV25-1 CASSEPPTSGSGELFF TGTGCCAGCAGTGAGCCTCCGACTAGCGGGAGCGGGGAGCTGTTTTTT
- many TRBJ1-2 TRBV2 CASTPRGDRGYTF TGTGCCAGCACCCCACGGGGCGATAGAGGCTACACCTTC
- - TRBJ2-2 TRBV28 CASKGLPPGELFF TGTGCCAGCAAAGGACTACCTCCCGGGGAGCTGTTTTTT
- - TRBJ2-7 TRBV24-1 CATSGYEQYF TGTGCCACCAGTGGTTACGAGCAGTACTTC
- - TRBJ2-1 TRBV27 CASSPGASILSYNEQFF TGTGCCAGCAGTCCAGGGGCATCCATATTATCCTACAATGAGCAGTTCTTC
TRBD2 few TRBJ2-7 TRBV10-3 CATREGAYEQYF TGTGCCACTCGGGAGGGGGCCTACGAGCAGTACTTC
TRBD2 few TRBJ2-1 TRBV6-5 CASSYFRLAENNEQFF TGTGCCAGCAGTTACTTTAGACTAGCGGAAAACAATGAGCAGTTCTTC
TRBD1 few TRBJ2-7 TRBV4-1 CASSLLHGQGVPYEQYF TGCGCCAGCAGTCTCCTCCATGGACAGGGGGTTCCTTACGAGCAGTACTTC
TRBD1 once TRBJ2-2 TRBV14 CASSRQGGGELFF TGTGCCAGCAGCAGACAGGGTGGAGGGGAGCTGTTTTTT
TRBD1 many TRBJ1-1 TRBV29-1 CSVGEQGRSTEAFF TGCAGCGTTGGGGAACAGGGGCGCTCTACTGAAGCTTTCTTT
TRBD2 - TRBJ2-7 TRBV10-3 CAISATTSGRVYEQYF TGTGCCATCAGTGCGACGACTAGCGGGAGGGTATACGAGCAGTACTTC
- many TRBJ2-7 TRBV28 CASSLLGNEQYF TGTGCCAGCAGTTTGCTAGGGAACGAGCAGTACTTC
TRBD1 many TRBJ2-7 TRBV11-2 CASSFIRGRPEQYF TGTGCCAGCAGCTTTATCAGGGGGCGTCCCGAGCAGTACTTC
TRBD1 - TRBJ1-1 TRBV7-9 CASSRRTGGASMAFF TGTGCCAGCAGCCGCCGGACAGGGGGCGCGAGTATGGCTTTCTTT
- few TRBJ2-1 TRBV9 CASSAAGLSGYNEQFF TGTGCCAGCAGCGCAGCCGGATTATCAGGATACAATGAGCAGTTCTTC
TRBD2 few TRBJ2-2 TRBV4-2 CASSPLSSGRNTGELFF TGTGCCAGCAGCCCCCTCTCGAGCGGGAGGAATACCGGGGAGCTGTTTTTT
- many TRBJ1-2 TRBV12-3/TRBV12-4 CASSSTDYGYTF TGTGCCAGCAGTTCTACTGACTATGGCTACACCTTC
- - TRBJ1-5 TRBV2 CASRLNRAHQPQHF TGTGCCAGCAGATTGAACAGGGCCCATCAGCCCCAGCATTTT
- - TRBJ1-5 TRBV12-3/TRBV12-4 CASSREQNQPQHF TGTGCCAGCAGCAGGGAGCAAAATCAGCCCCAGCATTTT
- few TRBJ1-2 TRBV20-1 CSARVKINYGYTF TGCAGTGCTAGGGTTAAGATTAACTATGGCTACACCTTC
TRBD2 - TRBJ2-5 TRBV11-3 CASSLSGRKETQYF TGTGCCAGCAGCTTATCCGGGAGGAAAGAGACCCAGTACTTC
TRBD1 few TRBJ1-1 TRBV29-1 CSVEDGARGGGEAFF TGCAGCGTTGAAGATGGCGCCAGGGGGGGAGGTGAAGCTTTCTTT
- - TRBJ2-7 TRBV18 CASSPPFGQSSYEQYF TGTGCCAGCTCACCACCTTTTGGACAAAGCTCCTACGAGCAGTACTTC
- few TRBJ1-5 TRBV5-1 CASSLVSGGNQPQHF TGCGCCAGCAGCTTGGTGTCAGGGGGCAATCAGCCCCAGCATTTT
- few TRBJ1-5 TRBV28 CASGTEGSNQPQHF TGTGCCAGCGGAACGGAGGGGAGCAATCAGCCCCAGCATTTT
- - TRBJ1-1 TRBV5-6 CASSLPLRPRQNTEAFF TGTGCCAGCAGCTTGCCCCTCAGACCGAGGCAGAACACTGAAGCTTTCTTT
TRBD2 many TRBJ2-1 TRBV11-2 CASSESLAGVYEQFF TGTGCCAGCAGCGAGAGCCTAGCGGGAGTTTATGAGCAGTTCTTC
- few TRBJ2-7 TRBV4-1 CASSQGTTGYEQYF TGCGCCAGCAGCCAAGGGACCACTGGCTACGAGCAGTACTTC
- few TRBJ1-2 TRBV19 CASSLRTENYGYTF TGTGCCAGTAGTTTGAGGACAGAAAACTATGGCTACACCTTC
- - TRBJ2-7 TRBV10-3 CAIGAAPSEQYF TGTGCCATCGGAGCCGCGCCGAGCGAGCAGTACTTC
TRBD2 many TRBJ2-5 TRBV9 CASSVSGTETQYF TGTGCCAGCAGCGTTAGCGGGACAGAGACCCAGTACTTC
- many TRBJ1-1 TRBV11-1 CASSLGTATEAFF TGTGCCAGCAGCTTAGGGACAGCCACTGAAGCTTTCTTT
TRBD1 - TRBJ2-7 TRBV19 CASSDRTGIYHEQYF TGTGCCAGTAGTGACAGGACAGGGATTTACCACGAGCAGTACTTC
TRBD1 - TRBJ1-4 TRBV5-4 CASSPNRGAGEKLFF TGTGCCAGCAGCCCCAACAGGGGAGCAGGCGAAAAACTGTTTTTT
- - TRBJ2-7 TRBV4-3 CASSQDGRGHEQYF TGCGCCAGCAGCCAAGATGGAAGGGGCCACGAGCAGTACTTC
- few TRBJ2-7 TRBV27 CASSPLTGKPYEQYF TGTGCCAGCAGTCCGCTCACCGGGAAACCCTACGAGCAGTACTTC
- many TRBJ2-2 TRBV2 CASRQTGQGGELFF TGTGCCAGCAGGCAAACAGGGCAGGGAGGGGAGCTGTTTTTT
- - TRBJ2-7 TRBV7-2 CASSLGRTPTYEQYF TGTGCCAGCAGCTTAGGCCGGACACCTACCTACGAGCAGTACTTC
TRBD2 - TRBJ2-2 TRBV12-3/TRBV12-4 CASRPPGGPLLGELFF TGTGCCAGCAGGCCCCCGGGAGGGCCGCTTCTTGGGGAGCTGTTTTTT
- - TRBJ2-1 TRBV15 CATSRGGSADEQFF TGTGCCACCAGCAGGGGGGGTTCGGCAGATGAGCAGTTCTTC
TRBD2 - TRBJ2-7 TRBV3-1 CASSPGTRSSYEQYF TGTGCCAGCAGCCCCGGGACTAGGAGCTCCTACGAGCAGTACTTC
TRBD1 many TRBJ2-7 TRBV28 CASSLKDRGRGGTYEQYF TGTGCCAGCAGTTTAAAGGACAGGGGGCGCGGAGGGACCTACGAGCAGTACTTC
- - TRBJ2-2 TRBV6-2/TRBV6-3 CASSEISTGELFF TGTGCCAGCAGTGAAATTAGCACCGGGGAGCTGTTTTTT
- - TRBJ1-1 TRBV19 CASSIIRNTEAFF TGTGCCAGTAGTATCATCCGGAACACTGAAGCTTTCTTT
TRBD2 - TRBJ2-2 TRBV11-2 CASRPLGGTSGRAFTGELFF TGTGCCAGCAGACCCCTCGGGGGGACTAGCGGGAGGGCCTTTACCGGGGAGCTGTTTTTT
- - TRBJ1-5 TRBV5-8 CASSSTGTGNQPQHF TGTGCCAGCAGCTCAACCGGGACGGGTAATCAGCCCCAGCATTTT
TRBD2 - TRBJ2-5 TRBV15 CVTSTASGLQETQYF TGTGTCACCAGCACGGCTAGCGGATTACAAGAGACCCAGTACTTC
- - TRBJ2-7 TRBV6-1 CVTAGGSYEQYF TGTGTCACTGCCGGGGGCTCCTACGAGCAGTACTTC
- - TRBJ2-5 TRBV20-1 CSTVGQETQHF TGCAGTACCGTTGGACAAGAGACCCAGCACTTC
- - TRBJ1-5 TRBV4-1 CASSQVISRESNQPQHF TGCGCCAGCAGCCAAGTAATTTCCAGGGAGAGCAATCAGCCCCAGCATTTT
- - TRBJ1-3 TRBV9 CASSARPLGNTIYF TGTGCCAGCAGCGCAAGACCGCTCGGAAACACCATATATTTT
- - TRBJ1-1 TRBV13 CASRLLGWGNTEAFF TGTGCCAGCAGACTACTAGGGTGGGGGAACACTGAAGCTTTCTTT